This is a list of T cell receptor beta chains from one sample in a study of Graves' ophthalmopathy and Graves' hyperthyroidism. MiXCR was run by TCRdb on the multiplex PCR reads, yielding one entry per CDR3 protein. Here the sample spans 400,000 to 500,000 distinct CDR3 sequences, around 21% being singletons. The sample was peripheral blood. These receptors all come from a woman younger than 30 with stable Graves' hyperthyroidism. Both conserved end residues are part of each CDR3. D genes are given only for firm matches. The size of a clone is reported for some rows only, either as once, few or many, or as a class for expanded clones.

V gene	D gene	clone size	J gene	CDR3 DNA	CDR3 protein
TRBV15	TRBD2	many	TRBJ2-2	TGTGCCACCAGCAGAACTACTAGCGGGAGGGCCCAGCCGAACACCGGGGAGCTGTTTTTT	CATSRTTSGRAQPNTGELFF
TRBV20-1	TRBD2	many	TRBJ2-5	TGCAGTGCTAGGCAGCCGCGACTAGCGGGAGTACGCGAGACCCAGTACTTC	CSARQPRLAGVRETQYF
TRBV12-5	TRBD1	NA	TRBJ1-2	TGTGCTAGTGGTTTGGCCGAACCGGGACAGGGATTCAACTATGGCTACACCTTC	CASGLAEPGQGFNYGYTF
TRBV20-1	NA	many	TRBJ2-5	TGCACCGTTCGGTCCCAAGAGACCCAGTACTTC	CTVRSQETQYF
TRBV29-1	TRBD2	many	TRBJ2-5	TGCAGCGTTGTTACTAGCGGGAGCAGTGGAACCCAGTACTTC	CSVVTSGSSGTQYF
TRBV12-3/TRBV12-4	NA	many	TRBJ1-3	TGTGCCAGCAGTCAGTATGGGTACTCTGGAAACACCATATATTTT	CASSQYGYSGNTIYF
TRBV20-1	NA	NA	TRBJ2-2	TGCAGTGCCAACCTAGGGACCGGGGAGCTGTTTTTT	CSANLGTGELFF
TRBV5-1	NA	NA	TRBJ2-2	TGCGCCAGCAGCTTGGTGGCAGGGGCCTTAACCGGGGAGCTGTTTTTT	CASSLVAGALTGELFF
TRBV11-2	NA	few	TRBJ1-1	TGTGCCAGCAGCTTCAGGGACCCGAGGGCTTTCTTT	CASSFRDPRAFF
TRBV25-1	NA	many	TRBJ1-1	TGTGCCAGCAGTGCGGGGGGTCGAACTGAAGCTTTCTTT	CASSAGGRTEAFF
TRBV20-1	TRBD1	many	TRBJ1-6	TGCAGTGCTAGAGGTCGGACAGGGGGCTTACTTTCAAATTCACCCCTCCACTTT	CSARGRTGGLLSNSPLHF
TRBV28	TRBD2	many	TRBJ2-7	TGTGCCAGCAGTACCTGGGGACTAGCGGGAGAGGGCGAGCAGTACTTC	CASSTWGLAGEGEQYF
TRBV5-5	NA	many	TRBJ2-5	TGTGCCAGCAGCTTGCCCACCCAAGAGACCCAGTACTTC	CASSLPTQETQYF
TRBV2	NA	NA	TRBJ1-1	TGTGCCAGCAGTGAAGCGGCGTTGGAAGAAGCTTTCTTT	CASSEAALEEAFF
TRBV7-6	NA	many	TRBJ2-5	TGTGCCAGCAGCACGCGGTCTGTTGGGGGTATGGAGACCCAGTACTTC	CASSTRSVGGMETQYF
TRBV13	TRBD2	many	TRBJ2-5	TGTGCCAGCAGCTTACGGGCTAGCGGGGCTCATACAAGGGCCAGAACCCAGTACTTC	CASSLRASGAHTRARTQYF
TRBV6-1	NA	NA	TRBJ2-7	TGTGCCAGCAGTCAAAGGGGCGCAACCTACGAGCAGTACTTC	CASSQRGATYEQYF
TRBV6-2/TRBV6-3	NA	NA	TRBJ1-5	TGTGCCAGCGGCACTAGCAATCAGCCCCAGCATTTT	CASGTSNQPQHF
TRBV28	TRBD1	many	TRBJ1-1	TGTGCCAGCAGTTTAGTCAGGGGGTCTGAAGCTTTCTTT	CASSLVRGSEAFF
TRBV7-2	NA	many	TRBJ2-5	TGTGCCAGCAGCTTACTCCCGGGACACTTAGGGACCCAGTACTTC	CASSLLPGHLGTQYF
TRBV28	NA	few	TRBJ1-5	TGTGCCAGCAGTTTAATGGGGCTCAGCAATCAGCCCCAGCATTTT	CASSLMGLSNQPQHF
TRBV7-9	NA	NA	TRBJ1-1	TGTGCCAGCAGCCAGGATATGACTGAAGCTTTCTTT	CASSQDMTEAFF
TRBV13	NA	NA	TRBJ2-7	TGTGCCAGCAGCTGGAAGGGGGATGTTTCCTACGAGCAGTACTTC	CASSWKGDVSYEQYF
TRBV11-2	NA	many	TRBJ1-3	TGTGCCAGCAGCTTAGGCCCTTACTCTGGAAACACCATATATTTT	CASSLGPYSGNTIYF
TRBV2	NA	few	TRBJ1-6	TGTGCCAGCGGAAACAGGGTTTATAATTCACCCCTCCACTTT	CASGNRVYNSPLHF
TRBV6-1	TRBD2	many	TRBJ2-2	TGTGCCACCATGACTAGCGGGACCGGGGAGCTGTTTTTT	CATMTSGTGELFF
TRBV12-3/TRBV12-4	NA	many	TRBJ1-2	TGTGCCAGCGGGAGGACCGCTAACTATGGCTACACCTTC	CASGRTANYGYTF
TRBV11-1	TRBD1	many	TRBJ2-7	TGTGCCAGCAGCCAGGGGGCCGGGTTCCACGAGCAGTACTTC	CASSQGAGFHEQYF
TRBV29-1	TRBD1	many	TRBJ2-7	TGCAGCGTTGAAGAAGAGGGCAGGGGGACCTACGAGCAGTACTTC	CSVEEEGRGTYEQYF
TRBV6-1	TRBD1	many	TRBJ1-2	TGTGCCAGCAGTAGAGCGGACAGGCCGTCGGGAGGCTACACCTTC	CASSRADRPSGGYTF
TRBV5-1	TRBD1	few	TRBJ2-2	TGCGCCAGCAGCTTGTCAGCAGGGGGCTTTGGGACCGGGGAGCTGTTTTTT	CASSLSAGGFGTGELFF
TRBV7-9	NA	many	TRBJ1-2	TGTGCCAGCAGCCCCCAAGGCGGGGGGACCTATGGCTACACCTTC	CASSPQGGGTYGYTF
TRBV7-2	NA	many	TRBJ1-2	TGTGCCAGCAGCTTAGCGGGAAGGGGAGGGGTCTATGGCTACACCTTC	CASSLAGRGGVYGYTF
TRBV4-3	NA	many	TRBJ2-7	TGCGCCAGCAGCCAAGCGGGAAGTCTCTCCTACGAGCAGTACTTC	CASSQAGSLSYEQYF
TRBV29-1	TRBD1	many	TRBJ2-7	TGCAGCGTTGGCCCGATCGACAGGGTAGAGCAGTACTTC	CSVGPIDRVEQYF
TRBV6-1	NA	few	TRBJ2-2	TGTGCCACTCTACCGGGTCCTCCCACCGGGGAGCTGTTTTTT	CATLPGPPTGELFF
TRBV4-2	TRBD2	many	TRBJ2-7	TGTGCCAGCAGCCAGCGGACTAGCGGGACGAGCTCCTACGAGCAGTACTTC	CASSQRTSGTSSYEQYF